The source of this T cell receptor (beta chain) is a study of blood T cell repertoires in COVID-19. Germline V gene data show CDR1 as MDHEN and CDR2 as SYDVKM. V dropped 7 bases and J dropped 6 bases, with 15 bases sitting between them. The CDR3 spans 13 residues. Profiling relied on immunoSEQ multiplex PCR, and the TCRdb table lists in-frame clones only, not all of them. The sample includes around 140,000 clones, roughly 79% seen only once; the top ten take 1.9%. The sample comprised peripheral blood. The sequence came from a woman in her sixties with acute or convalescent COVID-19. The chain links TRBV28 to TRBJ1-2; maybe TRBD1 (5 bases). The CDR3 loop is CASIRGDGNGYTF. The DNA of the CDR3 is TGTGCCAGCATTCGGGGGGATGGGAATGGCTACACCTTC.